This TCR beta chain was recorded in a study of CD8 T cells in Susac syndrome. A quantity of about 0.45 to 1 ug RNA underwent reverse transcription using random hexamers. Each CDR3 protein is one row after TCRdb ran MiXCR on the immunoSEQ multiplex PCR reads. The repertoire holds about 160,000 distinct CDR3 sequences, with roughly 94% as singletons. The sample taken for sequencing was CD4+ T cells from PBMCs. The clonotype originates from a human donor with multiple sclerosis.

The CDR3 nucleotides are TGCAGCGTTGAAAACAGGGGGACTCCCTACAATGAGCAGTTCTTC. It specifies CSVENRGTPYNEQFF. J is TRBJ2-1 and V is TRBV29-1; TRBD1 agrees at 8 bases. CDR1 SQVTM and CDR2 ANQGSEA come from the germline V gene. The junction had 5 bases not matched to a gene; V was cut back by 2 bases and J by 2 bases. The CDR3 has 15 amino acids.